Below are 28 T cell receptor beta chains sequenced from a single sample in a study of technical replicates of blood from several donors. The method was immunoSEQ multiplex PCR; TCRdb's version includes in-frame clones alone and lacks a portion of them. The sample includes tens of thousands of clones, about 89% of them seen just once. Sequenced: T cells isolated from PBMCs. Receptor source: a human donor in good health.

CDR3 in DNA: TGTGCCAGCAGCTTGGGGGGGACTTTCTACGAGCAGTACTTC. It codes for CASSLGGTFYEQYF. The rearrangement links TRBV5-4 to TRBJ2-7; tentative D call: TRBD2 (6 bases). The V gene's germline CDR1 is SGHNT and CDR2 YYREEE (reference sequence). V was trimmed by 0 bases and J by 3 bases, leaving 10 bases between them. The CDR3 has 14 amino acids.

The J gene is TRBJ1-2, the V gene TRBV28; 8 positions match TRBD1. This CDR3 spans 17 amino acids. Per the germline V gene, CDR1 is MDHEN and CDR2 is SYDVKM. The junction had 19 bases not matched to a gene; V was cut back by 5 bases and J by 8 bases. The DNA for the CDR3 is TGTGCCAGCAGTGACCCCTCCGCTTCCAGGGGGCGGGAGGGCTACACCTTC. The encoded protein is CASSDPSASRGREGYTF.

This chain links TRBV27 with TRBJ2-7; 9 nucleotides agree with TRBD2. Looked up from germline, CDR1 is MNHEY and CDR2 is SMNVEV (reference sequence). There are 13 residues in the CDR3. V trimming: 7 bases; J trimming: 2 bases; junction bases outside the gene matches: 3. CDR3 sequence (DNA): TGTGCCAGCAAGACTAGCGGTACCTACGAGCAGTACTTC. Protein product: CASKTSGTYEQYF.

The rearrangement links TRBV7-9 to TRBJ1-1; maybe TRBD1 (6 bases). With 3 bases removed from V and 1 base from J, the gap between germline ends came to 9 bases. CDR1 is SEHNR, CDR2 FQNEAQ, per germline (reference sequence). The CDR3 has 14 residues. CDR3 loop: CASSLQGSNTEAFF. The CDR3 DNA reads TGTGCCAGCAGCTTGCAGGGGTCGAACACTGAAGCTTTCTTT.

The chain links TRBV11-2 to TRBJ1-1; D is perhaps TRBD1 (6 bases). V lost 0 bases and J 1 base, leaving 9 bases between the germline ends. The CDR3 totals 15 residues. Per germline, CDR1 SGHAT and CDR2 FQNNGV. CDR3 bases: TGTGCCAGCAGCTTAGATGGGGGGGCGAACACTGAAGCTTTCTTT. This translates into CASSLDGGANTEAFF.

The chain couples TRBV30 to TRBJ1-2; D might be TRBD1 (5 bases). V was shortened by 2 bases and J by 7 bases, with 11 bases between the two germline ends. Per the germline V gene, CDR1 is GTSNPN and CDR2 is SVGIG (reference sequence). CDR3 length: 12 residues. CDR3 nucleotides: TGTGCCTGGAGTTCAGGGTTTTTTGGCTACACCTTC. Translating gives CAWSSGFFGYTF.

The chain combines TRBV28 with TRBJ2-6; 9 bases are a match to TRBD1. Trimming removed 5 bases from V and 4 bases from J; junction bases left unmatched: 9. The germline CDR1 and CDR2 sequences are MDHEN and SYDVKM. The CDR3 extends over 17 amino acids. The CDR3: CASSPWDRVYGANVLTF. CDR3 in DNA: TGTGCCAGCAGTCCCTGGGACAGGGTCTACGGGGCCAACGTCCTGACTTTC.

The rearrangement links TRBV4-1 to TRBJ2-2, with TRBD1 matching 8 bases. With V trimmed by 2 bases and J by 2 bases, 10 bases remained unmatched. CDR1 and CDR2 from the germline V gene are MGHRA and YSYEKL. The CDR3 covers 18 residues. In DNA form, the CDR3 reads TGCGCCAGCAGCCAACTCGCCCGGACAGGGTTAAACACCGGGGAGCTGTTTTTT. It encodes CASSQLARTGLNTGELFF.

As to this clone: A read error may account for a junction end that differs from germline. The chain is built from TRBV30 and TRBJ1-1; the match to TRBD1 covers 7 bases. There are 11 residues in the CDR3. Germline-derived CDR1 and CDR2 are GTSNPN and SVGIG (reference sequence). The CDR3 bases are TGTGCCTGGAGAGAACTGACAGGGTACCGTTTT. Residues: CAWRELTGYRF.

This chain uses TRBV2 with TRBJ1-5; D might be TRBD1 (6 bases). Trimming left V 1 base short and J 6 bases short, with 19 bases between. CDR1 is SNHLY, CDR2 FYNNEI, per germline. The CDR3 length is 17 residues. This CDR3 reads CASSEGSGQGMVQPQHF. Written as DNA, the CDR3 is TGTGCCAGCAGTGAAGGGAGCGGTCAGGGGATGGTTCAGCCCCAGCATTTT.

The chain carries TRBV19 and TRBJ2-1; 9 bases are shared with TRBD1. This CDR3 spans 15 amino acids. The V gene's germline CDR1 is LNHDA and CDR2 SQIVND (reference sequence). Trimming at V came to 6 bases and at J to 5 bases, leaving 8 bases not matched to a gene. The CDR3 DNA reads TGTGCCAGTAGATGGGGACAGGGACAGAACAATGAGCAGTTCTTC. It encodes CASRWGQGQNNEQFF.

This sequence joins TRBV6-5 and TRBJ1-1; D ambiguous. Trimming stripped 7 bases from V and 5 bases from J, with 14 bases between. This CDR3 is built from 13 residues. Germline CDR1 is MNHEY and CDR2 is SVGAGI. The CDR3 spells CASTPPSRTEAFF. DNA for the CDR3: TGTGCCAGCACCCCCCCTTCGAGGACTGAAGCTTTCTTT.

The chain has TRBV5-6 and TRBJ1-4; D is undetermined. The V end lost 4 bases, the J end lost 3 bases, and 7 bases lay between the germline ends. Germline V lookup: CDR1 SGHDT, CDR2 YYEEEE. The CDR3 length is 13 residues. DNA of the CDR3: TGTGCCAGCAGCGCGGGTCCTAATGAAAAACTGTTTTTT. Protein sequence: CASSAGPNEKLFF.

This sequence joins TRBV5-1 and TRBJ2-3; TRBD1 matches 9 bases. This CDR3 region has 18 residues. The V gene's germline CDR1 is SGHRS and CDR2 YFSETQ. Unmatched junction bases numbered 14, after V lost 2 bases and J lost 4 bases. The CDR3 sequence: CASSFDPPGQGFPDTQYF. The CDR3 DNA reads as TGCGCCAGCAGCTTCGACCCTCCGGGACAGGGTTTCCCAGATACGCAGTATTTT.

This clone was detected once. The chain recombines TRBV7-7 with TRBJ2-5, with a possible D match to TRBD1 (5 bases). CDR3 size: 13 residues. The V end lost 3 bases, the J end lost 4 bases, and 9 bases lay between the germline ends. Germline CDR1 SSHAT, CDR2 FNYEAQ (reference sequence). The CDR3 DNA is TGTGCCAGCAGCTTGGGGCAAGGAGAGACCCAGTACTTC. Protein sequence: CASSLGQGETQYF.

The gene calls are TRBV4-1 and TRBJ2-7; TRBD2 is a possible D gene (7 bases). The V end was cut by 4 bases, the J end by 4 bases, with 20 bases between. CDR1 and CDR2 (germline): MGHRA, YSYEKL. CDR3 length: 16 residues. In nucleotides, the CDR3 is TGCGCCAGCAGCCTACTTCCGTTGGGGGGGCAGTACGAGCAGTACTTC. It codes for CASSLLPLGGQYEQYF.

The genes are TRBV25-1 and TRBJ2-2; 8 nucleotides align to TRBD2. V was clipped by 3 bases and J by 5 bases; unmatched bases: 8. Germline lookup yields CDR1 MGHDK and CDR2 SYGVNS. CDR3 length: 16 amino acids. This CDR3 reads CASSDHQREHTGELFF. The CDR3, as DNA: TGTGCCAGCAGTGACCATCAGCGGGAGCATACCGGGGAGCTGTTTTTT. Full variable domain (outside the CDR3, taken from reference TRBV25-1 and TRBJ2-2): EADIYQTPRYLVIGTGKKITLECSQTMGHDKMYWYQQDPGMELHLIHYSYGVNSTEKGDLSSESTVSRIRTEHFPLTLESARPSHTSQYLCASSDHQREHTGELFFGEGSRLTVL.

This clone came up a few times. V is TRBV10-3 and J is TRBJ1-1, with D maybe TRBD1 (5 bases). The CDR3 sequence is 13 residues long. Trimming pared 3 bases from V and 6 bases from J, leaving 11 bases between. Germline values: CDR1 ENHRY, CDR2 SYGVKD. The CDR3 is CAISDGGDAEAFF. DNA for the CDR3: TGTGCCATCAGTGACGGGGGGGATGCTGAAGCTTTCTTT.

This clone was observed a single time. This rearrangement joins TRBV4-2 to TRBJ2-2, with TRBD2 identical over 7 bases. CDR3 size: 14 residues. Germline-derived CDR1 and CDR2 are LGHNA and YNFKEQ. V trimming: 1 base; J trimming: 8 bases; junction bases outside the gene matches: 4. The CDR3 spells CASSQGTSAGELFF. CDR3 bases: TGTGCCAGCAGCCAAGGTACTAGCGCTGGGGAGCTGTTTTTT.

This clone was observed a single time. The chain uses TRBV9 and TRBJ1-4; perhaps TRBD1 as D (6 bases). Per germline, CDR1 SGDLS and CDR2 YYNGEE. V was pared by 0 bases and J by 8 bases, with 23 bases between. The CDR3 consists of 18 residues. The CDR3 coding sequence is TGTGCCAGCAGCGTAGTGATGGGGGCGCAATCTTTTGTCGAAAAACTGTTTTTT. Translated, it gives CASSVVMGAQSFVEKLFF.

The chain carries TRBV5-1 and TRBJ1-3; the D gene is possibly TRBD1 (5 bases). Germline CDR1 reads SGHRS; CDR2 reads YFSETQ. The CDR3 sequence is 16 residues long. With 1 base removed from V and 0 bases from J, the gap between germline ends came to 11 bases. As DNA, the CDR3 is TGCGCCAGCAGCTTGATTGGACAAAGCTCTGGAAACACCATATATTTT. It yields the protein CASSLIGQSSGNTIYF. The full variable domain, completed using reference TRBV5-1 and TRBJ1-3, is KAGVTQTPRYLIKTRGQQVTLSCSPISGHRSVSWYQQTPGQGLQFLFEYFSETQRNKGNFPGRFSGRQFSNSRSEMNVSTLELGDSALYLCASSLIGQSSGNTIYFGEGSWLTVV.

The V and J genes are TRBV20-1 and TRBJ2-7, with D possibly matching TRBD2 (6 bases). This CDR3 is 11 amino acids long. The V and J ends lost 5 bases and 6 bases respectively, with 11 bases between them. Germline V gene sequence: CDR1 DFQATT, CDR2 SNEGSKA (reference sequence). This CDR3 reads CSAGRGTEQYF. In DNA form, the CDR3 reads TGCAGTGCTGGTCGGGGGACCGAGCAGTACTTC.

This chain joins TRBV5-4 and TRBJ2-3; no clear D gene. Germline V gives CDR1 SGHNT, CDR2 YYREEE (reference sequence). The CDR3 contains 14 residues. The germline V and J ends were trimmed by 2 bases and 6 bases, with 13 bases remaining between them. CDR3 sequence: CASSFYFDLDTQYF. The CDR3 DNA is TGTGCCAGCAGCTTCTATTTTGACTTGGATACGCAGTATTTT.

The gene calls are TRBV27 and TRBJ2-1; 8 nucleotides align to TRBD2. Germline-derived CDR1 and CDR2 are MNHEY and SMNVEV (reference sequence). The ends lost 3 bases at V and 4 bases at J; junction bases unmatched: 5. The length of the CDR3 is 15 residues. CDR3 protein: CASSFTGGGYNEQFF. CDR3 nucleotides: TGTGCCAGCAGTTTTACCGGGGGGGGTTACAATGAGCAGTTCTTC.

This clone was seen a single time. CDR3 loop: CASSSLAGGNTGELFF. CDR3 bases: TGTGCCAGCAGCTCCCTAGCGGGAGGGAACACCGGGGAGCTGTTTTTT. The gene calls are TRBV7-9 and TRBJ2-2, with TRBD2 matching over 11 bases. Germline V gives CDR1 SEHNR, CDR2 FQNEAQ (reference sequence). The ends lost 4 bases at V and 1 base at J; junction bases unmatched: 2. This CDR3 has 16 residues.

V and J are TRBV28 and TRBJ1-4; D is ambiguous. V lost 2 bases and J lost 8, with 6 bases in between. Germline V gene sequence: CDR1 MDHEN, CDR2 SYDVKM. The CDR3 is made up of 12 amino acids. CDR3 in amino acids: CASSLRGEKLFF. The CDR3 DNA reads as TGTGCCAGCAGTTTACGGGGAGAAAAACTGTTTTTT.

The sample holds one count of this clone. The chain's CDR3 is CASSPLGQGFTGELFF. CDR3 nucleotides: TGCGCCAGCAGCCCGTTAGGACAGGGATTCACCGGGGAGCTGTTTTTT. The J gene is TRBJ2-2, the V gene TRBV5-1; 8 bases align to TRBD1. This CDR3 region has 16 residues. Looked up from germline, CDR1 is SGHRS and CDR2 is YFSETQ. After removal of 4 bases from V and 4 bases from J, the junction contained 9 bases not matched to a gene.

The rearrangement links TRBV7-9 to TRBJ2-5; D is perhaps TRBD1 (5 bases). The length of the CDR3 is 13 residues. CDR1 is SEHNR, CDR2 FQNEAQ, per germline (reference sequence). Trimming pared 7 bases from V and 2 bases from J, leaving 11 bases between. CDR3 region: CASIFGQQETQYF. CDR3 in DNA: TGTGCCAGCATCTTTGGACAACAAGAGACCCAGTACTTC.